This T cell receptor beta chain is drawn from a study of blood T cell repertoires in COVID-19. Across the whole study: Acute-phase and convalescent COVID-19 samples originated in the United States, Italy and Spain. Sample material is recorded as cDNA or gDNA derived from T cells, B-cell-depleted T cells, or PBMCs.

Trimming took 3 bases from V and 13 from J, leaving 16 bases between them. The CDR3 is made up of 13 amino acids. Per germline, CDR1 MDHEN and CDR2 SYDVKM. Original handling: By means of reference gene primer amplification, nucleated cell counts were estimated. Here immunoSEQ multiplex PCR was the method, and the copy in TCRdb shows in-frame clones only, minus some. V, J and clone size are taken as reported in that table, and D and trimming were inferred from the DNA itself. The table has under 300,000 clones, about 87% seen once. Sample: peripheral blood. The clonotype was recovered from an older woman with active or convalescent COVID-19. The chain carries TRBV28 and TRBJ2-1; no definite D call. CDR3 residues: CASSFLGKQYQFF. In nucleotides, the CDR3 is TGTGCCAGCAGTTTTCTAGGAAAACAATATCAGTTCTTC.